Listed below are T cell receptor beta chains from one sample, sequenced in a study of cytotoxic CD8 clonotypes in ibrutinib-treated CLL. Profiled with immunoSEQ multiplex PCR; TCRdb holds only in-frame clones, not every one. The table records some 150,000 clones, around 77% of them present only once. The specimen was PBMCs, collected after 12 months of ibrutinib treatment. Receptors were obtained from a human donor with chronic lymphocytic leukemia. The conserved cysteine and the conserved F or W are not part of the CDR3 here. The order of the fields is V gene, CDR3 protein.

TRBV5-1,ASSLIRGVGPQH
TRBV6-4,ASRRDRGLEPQH
TRBV7-6,ASSQQETQY
TRBV6-5,ASLSFRTPSEKLF
TRBV27,ASSLLGGYYGYT
TRBV28,ASTGSSYNEQF
TRBV28,ASSLGQGDNQPQH
TRBV4-2,ASSQGRELAKNIQY
TRBV28,ASLTAASHEQY
TRBV2,ASSRGGRGFGEQF
TRBV5-1,ASSTGGRETQY
TRBV6-5,ASSPPGRSNQY
TRBV5-1,ASSFFLTSGRQETQY
TRBV6-1,ASTVLGTGAEKLF
TRBV5-1,ASSFLAGGSYEQY
TRBV28,ASSSPAGTGGYEQY
TRBV4-1,ASSLRTGGQQETQY
TRBV11-2,ASSLYGSKAYEQY
TRBV7-2,ASSLATSGLSYEQY
TRBV9,ASSPRGREPYEQY
TRBV5-8,ASSLRGLAYEQY
TRBV27,ASSLAGTGELF
TRBV19,ASSKTTGTNYGYT
TRBV5-6,ASSPRDRVGGANVLT
TRBV5-1,ASSAGTGLSYEQY
TRBV7-9,ASREVGSDSPLH
TRBV28,ASRSTGKTDTQY
TRBV9,ASGSSNTEAF
TRBV25-1,ASSVQGAAQY
TRBV5-6,ASSRFDRDNEQF
TRBV28,ATTQRNYGYT
TRBV29-1,SATRQSSYEQY
TRBV1,TSSLGTGNTEAF
TRBV11-2,ASSQGQGASYEQY
TRBV18,ASSYGTSGGGEQY
TRBV27,ASTPGGAAGELF
TRBV28,ASSVTPYGYT
TRBV5-4,ASSRTGNYGYT
TRBV6-5,ASSPTVETQY
TRBV19,ASSPGQGAYEQY
TRBV7-9,ASSFPGDGYT
TRBV2,ASSRSGTLAGYT
TRBV2,ASRVPGLLVDEQF
TRBV14,ASSLGPDPSYEQY
TRBV7-2,ASSAGVSTDTQY
TRBV10-3,AISEGRDPMTDTQY
TRBV4-3,ASSQSSGSGNTIY
TRBV4-1,ASSQGRGETYEQY
TRBV5-4,ASSSLAGSQETQY
TRBV11-2,ASRREGNEQF
TRBV5-1,ASISQGNQETQY
TRBV18,ASSPPWGAGETQY